The source of this T cell receptor (beta chain) is a study of beta chain features in type 1 diabetes (dated by TCRdb to about 2018). For the wider study: Mean age, gender distribution, total cell number and subset yield were not different between patients and healthy donors. Whereas all 30 or so donors provided naive and central memory subsets, regulatory and stem cell-like memory subsets were isolated from just 8 patients and roughly eight healthy donors. A total of roughly 110 million sorted cells were examined across all samples, and the number of cells per subset was strongly correlated with RNA yield. The study compared TCRB repertoires of sorted circulating CD4+ T cell subsets between recently diagnosed type 1 diabetes patients and matched healthy donors. Findings and caveats that apply to the study as a whole: Naive, central memory and regulatory TCRB repertoires appeared to be more alike among patients than among healthy donors. At VDJ recombination sites, type 1 diabetes patients had fewer insertions and more deleted nucleotides, which implies abnormalities in thymic rearrangement. PCR may preferentially amplify shorter templates, but because patient and control samples were amplified and corrected together, any resulting skew would affect both groups equally. A moderate but significant shortening of TCRB CDR3 length was observed in type 1 diabetes patients in all four CD4+ subsets. Because small numbers of individuals were included in the HLA sub-analyses, any influence of HLA type on TCRB rearrangement was left unresolved. Because cDNA was sequenced instead of genomic DNA, highly expressing activated cells could be over-represented, though the groups showed no difference in activation or CD3 levels.

The entire amount of isolated RNA was reverse transcribed using the High Capacity cDNA Reverse Transcription Kit, so the sequenced TCRB transcripts were expressed ones. Naive, central memory and regulatory T cell samples underwent deep immunoSEQ sequencing, averaging about 3.57 million total reads per sample. Sorted cells were lysed in RLT buffer and RNA was extracted with DNase-treated RNeasy Micro or Mini kits, depending on cell number. Each cell subset was processed on its own to prevent cross-contamination, while patient and healthy donor samples were processed together. The immunoSEQ multiplex PCR was used to amplify TCRB sequences from cDNA, yielding 87-bp fragments that span the CDR3 region. Sequencing of the amplicons was performed on the Illumina HiSeq platform. As for the authors' bioinformatics: Synthetic template baselines were used to correct PCR bias computationally, reads within Hamming distance 2 were collapsed together, and singletons that could not be merged were discarded. Reads were aligned against IMGT so that V, D and J genes, CDR3 length and insertions or deletions at six rearrangement sites could be assigned. Within each subset, clonotype counts were normalized to sorted cell number, after which true diversity and Gini coefficients were computed with the tcR R package. The overlap coefficient, calculated on TCRB nucleotide sequences, was used to measure repertoire sharing. Out-of-frame TCRB sequences from naive cells were analyzed to stand in for the pre-selection repertoire. TCRdb provides this immuneACCESS table in a form limited to in-frame rearrangements. Some clones are lacking; in checked studies, under half of them reflect an unresolved V gene, and why the rest are absent is not known. V and J calls and clone size are copied from that table; D and trimming were computed from the DNA. For this sample there are hundreds of thousands of clones; roughly 13% appear just once. The biggest ten clones account for 0.022% of the sample.

A single peripheral blood draw of approximately 110 mL on average was collected from each donor into heparinised tubes. Using a panel that included CD45RO, CCR7, CD25, CD127, CD95 and CD27, naive, central memory, regulatory and stem cell-like memory CD4+ T cells were sorted on a BD FACSAria II. A purity above 95% was achieved for all sorted populations. Right away, PBMCs were isolated by Lymphoprep density gradient centrifugation and were stained directly, with no culture step. So that batch effects would be minimized, each experiment stained and sorted samples in pairs, pairing one healthy donor with one patient. This clone was counted a few times. Its target antigen remains unknown. No base-level quality is on record; no much larger clone is a single base apart. From cysteine to phenylalanine, the CDR3 is 13 amino acids long. Only CDR3 DNA remains: 39 bases, in frame from the first base. V is pared back by 5 bases and J by 10 bases, with 12 bases lying between the germline termini. CDR1 MNHEY and CDR2 SVGAGI were looked up in the germline V gene.

The sequence derives from a man younger than 35 with type 1 diabetes. The chain uses TRBV6-5 and TRBJ1-6; matching of 6 bases hints at TRBD1 as the D gene. The specimen sequenced was naive CD4+ T cells from blood. The cell subset or site label, read with the paper, signifies: true naive CD4+ T cells. The DNA sequence reads TGTGCCAGCAGTCTCTGGGACACCTCACCCCTCCACTTT. The translation is CASSLWDTSPLHF.